This passage covers 10 T cell receptor beta chains from one sample sequenced in a study of OX40 agonist ivuxolimab in advanced cancers. Here immunoSEQ multiplex PCR was the method, and the copy in TCRdb shows in-frame clones only, minus some. In the table there are 95,000 to 100,000 clones, about 90% of which are singletons. Sequenced material: CD4+ or CD8+ T cells sorted from blood, taken in a trial of the OX40 agonist ivuxolimab. The receptors here all came from an adult with an advanced solid tumor such as melanoma, head and neck, liver or kidney cancer.

J is TRBJ2-2 and V is TRBV4-3; D call uncertain. Trimming pared 7 bases from V and 1 base from J, leaving 10 bases between. The germline V gene encodes CDR1 LGHNA and CDR2 YSLEER. CDR3 size: 14 residues. The DNA for the CDR3 is TGCGCCAGCACAGACTCCTTGAACACCGGGGAGCTGTTTTTT. It specifies CASTDSLNTGELFF.

The V call is TRBV7-9, the J call TRBJ2-7; a weak D match, TRBD2 (5 bases). The CDR3 is made up of 14 amino acids. Trimming cost V 0 bases and J 5 bases, with 11 bases left between them. Germline loops: CDR1 SEHNR, CDR2 FQNEAQ (reference sequence). CDR3 sequence reads: CASSLAGAGNEQYF. CDR3 nucleotides: TGTGCCAGCAGCTTAGCGGGAGCCGGTAACGAGCAGTACTTC.

V usage is TRBV5-1 and J usage is TRBJ1-4, with D tentatively TRBD1 (5 bases). CDR1 SGHRS and CDR2 YFSETQ come from the germline V gene. There are 14 residues in the CDR3. V was shortened by 1 base and J by 4 bases, with 8 bases between the two germline ends. This CDR3 is CASSLYQGNEKLFF. DNA for the CDR3: TGCGCCAGCAGCTTGTATCAGGGTAATGAAAAACTGTTTTTT.

This chain links TRBV2 with TRBJ2-1, with 13 positions matching TRBD2. J was trimmed by 3 bases and V by 7 bases; bases with no gene match: 6. CDR1 SNHLY and CDR2 FYNNEI come from the germline V gene. CDR3 length: 16 amino acids. CDR3 sequence: CASTRLAGGNYNEQFF. As DNA, the CDR3 is TGTGCCAGCACTAGACTAGCGGGAGGCAACTACAATGAGCAGTTCTTC.

The V and J genes are TRBV28 and TRBJ1-1; TRBD1 matches 8 bases. Unmatched junction bases numbered 0, after V lost 8 bases and J lost 1 base. This CDR3 is built from 12 residues. Germline CDR1 and CDR2: MDHEN and SYDVKM. The CDR3 DNA reads TGTGCCAGCGGGACAGGGAACACTGAAGCTTTCTTT. Its protein is CASGTGNTEAFF. The variable domain in full, completed from reference TRBV28 and TRBJ1-1, reads DVKVTQSSRYLVKRTGEKVFLECVQDMDHENMFWYRQDPGLGLRLIYFSYDVKMKEKGDIPEGYSVSREKKERFSLILESASTNQTSMYLCASGTGNTEAFFGQGTRLTVV.

This chain's CDR3 is CAWRSGQGAPTDTQYF. The CDR3 coding sequence is TGTGCCTGGAGGAGTGGACAGGGGGCGCCCACAGATACGCAGTATTTT. The J gene is TRBJ2-3, the V gene TRBV30; 11 bases are shared with TRBD1. Germline V gene data show CDR1 as GTSNPN and CDR2 as SVGIG (reference sequence). This CDR3 region has 16 residues. Trimming cost V 3 bases and J 2 bases; bases outside gene matches: 7.

CDR3 sequence (DNA): TGTGCCAGCAGCCCATGGACAGGTGTAAGCTCCTACAATGAGCAGTTCTTC. It specifies CASSPWTGVSSYNEQFF. V and J are TRBV11-3 and TRBJ2-1; 7 bases align to TRBD1. In germline, CDR1 is SGHNT, CDR2 YENEEA. The CDR3 sequence is 17 residues long. V shed 5 bases and J 0 bases; nucleotides not matched to a gene: 10.

The V gene is TRBV7-6, the J gene TRBJ1-3, with D unresolved. The germline V gene has CDR1 SGHVS and CDR2 FNYEAQ. Trimming left V 0 bases short and J 4 bases short, with 7 bases between. The length of the CDR3 is 14 residues. DNA of the CDR3: TGTGCCAGCAGCTTAGCGAAGAGGGGAAACACCATATATTTT. Translated: CASSLAKRGNTIYF.

This chain connects TRBV29-1 to TRBJ1-2, with D uncertain. Trimming cost V 7 bases and J 7 bases, with 16 bases left between them. The CDR3 has 12 residues. From germline, CDR1 is SQVTM and CDR2 ANQGSEA. CDR3 residues: CSARPREGGYTF. CDR3 DNA: TGCAGCGCCCGCCCCCGGGAAGGTGGCTACACCTTC. Looking up the rest from reference TRBV29-1 and TRBJ1-2 gives the full variable domain: SAVISQKPSRDICQRGTSLTIQCQVDSQVTMMFWYRQQPGQSLTLIATANQGSEATYESGFVIDKFPISRPNLTFSTLTVSNMSPEDSSIYLCSARPREGGYTFGSGTRLTVV.

The chain has TRBV4-3 and TRBJ2-1; a possible D gene is TRBD2 (6 bases). Germline CDR1 LGHNA, CDR2 YSLEER. The V and J ends lost 0 bases and 7 bases respectively, with 10 bases between them. This CDR3 contains 14 residues. The CDR3 sequence is CASSQDTSRNEQFF. The CDR3 bases are TGCGCCAGCAGCCAAGATACTAGCCGGAATGAGCAGTTCTTC.